This TCR beta chain was profiled in a study of cytomegalovirus exposure and HLA in healthy donors. With 60 Vbeta and 13 Jbeta primers, the PCR was carried out. TCRdb's copy holds only in-frame clones and misses some; the assay was immunoSEQ multiplex PCR. The repertoire holds under 250,000 clones, with about 85% as singletons. This CDR3 contains 16 residues. Germline loops: CDR1 SGDLS, CDR2 YYNGEE. With 2 bases clipped from V and 8 bases from J, the junction kept 7 bases outside the gene matches. The source material was PBMCs. The chain links TRBV9 to TRBJ2-1; 13 nucleotides match TRBD2. The TCR originated in a girl aged 2 to 10 in good health and CMV-seronegative. CDR3 sequence: CASSVKLAGGLDEQFF. Written as DNA, the CDR3 is TGTGCCAGCAGCGTGAAACTAGCGGGAGGGCTCGATGAGCAGTTCTTC.